Following are 16 T cell receptor beta chains from one sample sequenced in a study of T cells in localized non-small cell lung cancer. Method: immunoSEQ multiplex PCR; TCRdb's copy keeps in-frame clones and lacks some. The sample records about 10,000 clones, about 92% being singletons. The sequenced sample was peripheral blood, obtained before any cancer treatment. All receptors come from a male donor aged 60 or older with stage III squamous cell lung carcinoma.

The CDR3 DNA follows: TGTGCCAGCAGCCCGAGAATGACAGGGGACACTGAAGCTTTCTTT. It encodes CASSPRMTGDTEAFF. The chain joins TRBV4-2 to TRBJ1-1; TRBD1 agrees at 8 bases. Per germline, CDR1 LGHNA and CDR2 YNFKEQ. J lost 3 bases, V lost 4 bases, and 7 bases had no gene match. CDR3 size: 15 residues.

The J gene is TRBJ2-7, the V gene TRBV4-1, with 10 bases identical to TRBD1. This CDR3 contains 16 residues. V shed 5 bases and J 5 bases; nucleotides not matched to a gene: 12. CDR1 is MGHRA, CDR2 YSYEKL, per germline. The CDR3, as DNA: TGCGCCAGCAGCGCGGGACAGGGGACGCGATCGGACGAGCAGTACTTC. It yields the protein CASSAGQGTRSDEQYF.

The chain employs TRBV7-6 and TRBJ1-6; D might be TRBD1 (5 bases). CDR1 and CDR2 from the germline V gene are SGHVS and FNYEAQ. This CDR3 is 15 amino acids long. Trimming removed 0 bases from V and 8 bases from J, with 11 bases in between. CDR3 nucleotide sequence: TGTGCCAGCAGCTTAGCTACGCAGGGTGATTCACCCCTCCACTTT. Translated, it gives CASSLATQGDSPLHF.

The chain carries TRBV6-5 and TRBJ1-3; 9 positions agree with TRBD1. The germline CDR1 and CDR2 sequences are MNHEY and SVGAGI. The junction had 8 bases not matched to a gene; V was cut back by 4 bases and J by 4 bases. There are 16 residues in the CDR3. The CDR3 here is CASSSVGTGLGNTIYF. DNA for the CDR3: TGTGCCAGCAGTTCGGTCGGGACAGGGCTCGGAAACACCATATATTTT.

The V and J genes are TRBV28 and TRBJ1-1, with D tentatively TRBD1 (6 bases). CDR3 length: 17 amino acids. Trimming removed 3 bases from V and 1 base from J, with 18 bases in between. CDR1 MDHEN and CDR2 SYDVKM come from the germline V gene. CDR3 nucleotide sequence: TGTGCCAGCAGTTTTACAGGTGGGGGCGAGGGGAACACTGAAGCTTTCTTT. It translates to CASSFTGGGEGNTEAFF.

J is TRBJ2-6 and V is TRBV4-3, with D unresolved. The CDR3 extends over 15 amino acids. V was clipped by 0 bases and J by 2 bases, with 5 bases between them. Germline V gives CDR1 LGHNA, CDR2 YSLEER. CDR3 sequence: CASSQETPGANVLTF. For the CDR3, the DNA is TGCGCCAGCAGCCAAGAGACCCCTGGGGCCAACGTCCTGACTTTC.

V gene TRBV7-2 combines with J gene TRBJ1-5; D gene ambiguous. Germline V gene lookup returns CDR1 SGHTA and CDR2 FQGNSA. The CDR3 spans 16 residues. V lost 5 bases, J lost 4 bases, and 18 bases lay in between. The CDR3, as DNA: TGTGCCAGCAGCCCCTATATGGGCTCGAGGAATCAGCCCCAGCATTTT. It yields the protein CASSPYMGSRNQPQHF.

The chain couples TRBV6-1 to TRBJ1-5; D uncertain. V was clipped by 0 bases and J by 2 bases, with 8 bases between them. Germline loops: CDR1 MNHNS, CDR2 SASEGT. This CDR3 comprises 15 residues. CDR3 loop: CASSEAKVRNQPQHF. The CDR3 DNA sequence: TGTGCCAGCAGTGAAGCAAAGGTCCGCAATCAGCCCCAGCATTTT.

In this sample, this clone turned up a few times. V is TRBV7-6 and J is TRBJ2-2, with a weak D call TRBD1 (5 bases). The CDR3 spans 16 residues. Looked up from germline, CDR1 is SGHVS and CDR2 is FNYEAQ. The V end was cut by 1 base, the J end by 8 bases, with 17 bases between. In DNA, the CDR3 is TGTGCCAGCAGCTTAGGTTCGACAGTACTCGGAGGGGAGCTGTTTTTT. Translated: CASSLGSTVLGGELFF.

This clone was observed once. The chain joins TRBV15 to TRBJ1-5; D gene uncertain. Germline CDR1 reads LNHNV; CDR2 reads YYDKDF (reference sequence). The CDR3 has 13 residues. V was cut by 8 bases and J by 8 bases, with 16 bases left in between. This CDR3 is CATGRAGFEPQHF. CDR3 DNA: TGTGCCACCGGAAGAGCGGGGTTCGAGCCCCAGCATTTT.

This clone was counted between two and nine times. This sequence joins TRBV5-4 and TRBJ2-2, with D perhaps given as TRBD1 or TRBD2 (6 bases each). This CDR3 has 15 amino acids. Looked up from germline, CDR1 is SGHNT and CDR2 is YYREEE (reference sequence). V lost 5 bases to trimming and J lost 2 bases, with 13 bases between them. This CDR3 reads CASRPGGPNTGELFF. CDR3 bases: TGTGCCAGCAGACCCGGGGGCCCCAACACCGGGGAGCTGTTTTTT.

CDR3 nucleotides: TGTGCCAGCAGCCCCGGACAGGGGGACTATGGCTACACCTTC. Translation gives CASSPGQGDYGYTF. The rearrangement uses TRBV5-6 and TRBJ1-2; 10 positions agree with TRBD1. The CDR3 length is 14 residues. Germline CDR1 reads SGHDT; CDR2 reads YYEEEE. With V trimmed by 4 bases and J by 3 bases, 3 bases remained unmatched.

The rearrangement links TRBV6-6 to TRBJ2-5; D gene unclear. The CDR3 sequence is 14 residues long. The V and J ends lost 0 bases and 2 bases respectively, with 7 bases between them. Germline V gene data show CDR1 as MNHNY and CDR2 as SVGAGI (reference sequence). The CDR3 sequence: CASSYSRVQETQYF. In DNA, the CDR3 is TGTGCCAGCAGTTACTCACGCGTACAAGAGACCCAGTACTTC.

The chain joins TRBV7-3 to TRBJ2-5, with D perhaps TRBD2 (7 bases). The CDR3 spans 14 residues. Germline values: CDR1 SGHTA, CDR2 FQGTGA. The V and J ends lost 2 bases and 5 bases respectively, with 12 bases between them. The CDR3 region is CASSLLGGGETQYF. The CDR3 DNA reads TGTGCCAGCAGCTTACTCGGCGGGGGCGAGACCCAGTACTTC.

Concerning this clone itself: The junction differs from germline at one of its ends, possibly a read error. V gene TRBV7-7 combines with J gene TRBJ2-3; 7 nucleotides match TRBD1. CDR1 and CDR2 from the germline V gene are SSHAT and FNYEAQ (reference sequence). The CDR3 is 18 residues long. The CDR3 DNA sequence: TGTGCTAGCAGCCCTGTCCCGGGACAGTTTTCTAGCACAGATACGCAGTATTTT. This encodes CASSPVPGQFSSTDTQYF. The variable domain in full, completed from reference TRBV7-7 and TRBJ2-3, reads GAGVSQSPRYKVTKRGQDVTLRCDPISSHATLYWYQQALGQGPEFLTYFNYEAQPDKSGLPSDRFSAERPEGSISTLTIQRTEQRDSAMYRCASSPVPGQFSSTDTQYFGPGTRLTVL.

The rearrangement links TRBV5-1 to TRBJ1-5; D might be TRBD1 (6 bases). The ends were cut back, 2 bases at V and 3 bases at J, with 12 bases in the middle. This CDR3 has 15 amino acids. CDR1 SGHRS and CDR2 YFSETQ come from the germline V gene. CDR3: CASSLVTGLNQPQHF. The CDR3 DNA follows: TGCGCCAGCAGCTTAGTAACAGGGCTCAATCAGCCCCAGCATTTT.